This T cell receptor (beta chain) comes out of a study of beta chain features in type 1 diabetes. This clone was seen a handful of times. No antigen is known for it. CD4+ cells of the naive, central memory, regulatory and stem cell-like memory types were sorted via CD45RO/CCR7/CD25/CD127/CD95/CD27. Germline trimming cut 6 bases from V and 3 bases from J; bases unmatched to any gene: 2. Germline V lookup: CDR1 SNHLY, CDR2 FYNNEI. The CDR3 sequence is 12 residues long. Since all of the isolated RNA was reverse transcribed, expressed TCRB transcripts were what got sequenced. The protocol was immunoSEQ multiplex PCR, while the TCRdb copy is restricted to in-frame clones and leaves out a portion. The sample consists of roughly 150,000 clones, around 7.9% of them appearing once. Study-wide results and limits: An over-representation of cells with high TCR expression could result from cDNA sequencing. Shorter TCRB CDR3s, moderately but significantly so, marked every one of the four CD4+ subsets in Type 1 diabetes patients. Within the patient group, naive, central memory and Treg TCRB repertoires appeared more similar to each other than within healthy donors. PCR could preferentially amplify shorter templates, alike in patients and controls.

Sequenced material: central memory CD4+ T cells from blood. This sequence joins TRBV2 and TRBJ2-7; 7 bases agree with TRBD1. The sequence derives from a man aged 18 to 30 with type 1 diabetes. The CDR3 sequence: CASRWDSYEQYF. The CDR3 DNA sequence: TGTGCCAGCAGATGGGACAGCTACGAGCAGTACTTC.